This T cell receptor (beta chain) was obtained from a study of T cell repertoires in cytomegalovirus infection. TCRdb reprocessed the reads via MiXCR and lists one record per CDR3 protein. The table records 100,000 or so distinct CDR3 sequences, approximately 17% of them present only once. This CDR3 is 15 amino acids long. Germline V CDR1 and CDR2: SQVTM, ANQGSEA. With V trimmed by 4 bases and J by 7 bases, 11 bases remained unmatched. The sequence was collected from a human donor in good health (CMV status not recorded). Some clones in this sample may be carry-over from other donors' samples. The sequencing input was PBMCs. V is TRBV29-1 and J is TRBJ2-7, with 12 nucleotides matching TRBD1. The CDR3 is CSVVGTGGAGREQYF. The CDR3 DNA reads TGCAGCGTTGTTGGGACAGGGGGCGCGGGTCGAGAGCAGTACTTC.